A selection of T cell receptor beta chains follows, all from one sample in a study of shared clonotypes between healthy human individuals. Using immunoSEQ multiplex PCR, the repertoire was profiled, and TCRdb retains in-frame clones only, with some absent. The sample contains millions of clones, 85% to 95% of which appear only once. Material for sequencing was naive CD8+ T cells from PBMCs. The source is a man between 18 and 35 years old in good health. Some clones in this sample may be carry-over from other donors' samples. CDR3s include the opening cysteine and the closing phenylalanine or tryptophan. The D gene is left open where the match is weak. Some rows have no size entry. The others give once, few or many, or a class for an expanded clone.

d_gene	v_gene	abundance	j_gene	CDR3aa	CDR3nt
.	TRBV23-1	.	TRBJ1-2	CASSLRNLGRYYGYTF	TGCGCCAGCAGTCTCAGGAATCTGGGCCGGTACTATGGCTACACCTTC
TRBD1	TRBV4-1	.	TRBJ1-5	CASSQVQGANQPQHF	TGCGCCAGCAGCCAGGTACAGGGGGCCAATCAGCCCCAGCATTTT
.	TRBV7-9	.	TRBJ1-2	CASSSRGDSYGYTF	TGTGCCAGCAGCTCCCGGGGTGATAGCTATGGCTACACCTTC
.	TRBV6-5	.	TRBJ2-7	CASSQQDKSTYEQYF	TGTGCCAGCAGTCAACAGGACAAATCAACCTACGAGCAGTACTTC
.	TRBV19	.	TRBJ2-1	CASSTDRQAYNEQFF	TGTGCCAGTAGTACGGACCGCCAAGCGTACAATGAGCAGTTCTTC
.	TRBV4-1	.	TRBJ1-1	CASSLIPADLNTEAFF	TGCGCCAGCAGCCTCATACCAGCAGACTTGAACACTGAAGCTTTCTTT
TRBD2	TRBV7-9	.	TRBJ2-1	CASSPGTSGSDEQFF	TGTGCCAGCAGCCCCGGGACTAGCGGTAGCGATGAGCAGTTCTTC
.	TRBV7-9	.	TRBJ1-4	CASSLQQAINEKLFF	TGTGCCAGCAGCTTACAACAGGCGATTAATGAAAAACTGTTTTTT
TRBD2	TRBV7-9	.	TRBJ2-7	CASSRPGLAYEQYF	TGTGCCAGCAGCCGACCGGGACTAGCGTACGAGCAGTACTTC
.	TRBV20-1	.	TRBJ2-7	CSARVPYEQYF	TGCAGTGCTAGAGTACCCTACGAGCAGTACTTC
TRBD1	TRBV4-2	.	TRBJ2-3	CASSPLSGTGAADTQYF	TGTGCCAGCAGCCCGTTGTCCGGGACAGGGGCTGCAGATACGCAGTATTTT
.	TRBV14	once	TRBJ2-5	CASSRGLGRQETQYF	TGTGCCAGCAGCCGAGGACTTGGACGGCAAGAGACCCAGTACTTC
TRBD2	TRBV27	.	TRBJ2-7	CASSLSPGGYEQYF	TGTGCCAGCAGTTTATCGCCGGGGGGGTACGAGCAGTACTTC
.	TRBV27	.	TRBJ2-7	CASSFTFAGAAYEQYF	TGTGCCAGCAGTTTCACATTTGCGGGGGCGGCCTACGAGCAGTACTTC
.	TRBV29-1	once	TRBJ2-1	CSIVSSSYNEQFF	TGCAGCATCGTTTCGAGCTCCTACAATGAGCAGTTCTTC
.	TRBV7-8	.	TRBJ2-3	CASSTGDVGDTQYF	TGTGCCAGCAGCACTGGGGATGTTGGAGATACGCAGTATTTT
.	TRBV4-1	.	TRBJ2-5	CASSQDMTQQETQYF	TGCGCCAGCAGCCAAGATATGACACAGCAAGAGACCCAGTACTTC
TRBD2	TRBV28	.	TRBJ2-1	CASSLETVGGLAGYNEQFF	TGTGCCAGCAGTTTAGAGACAGTGGGGGGACTAGCGGGCTACAATGAGCAGTTCTTC
.	TRBV15	.	TRBJ1-1	CATSRDRGMNTEAFF	TGTGCCACCAGCAGAGACAGGGGCATGAACACTGAAGCTTTCTTT
.	TRBV14	.	TRBJ2-5	CASSQESDEETQYF	TGTGCCAGCAGCCAAGAGTCAGATGAGGAGACCCAGTACTTC
TRBD1	TRBV4-3	.	TRBJ2-5	CASSQGTGPGETQYF	TGCGCCAGCAGCCAAGGGACAGGGCCGGGGGAGACCCAGTACTTC
TRBD1	TRBV28	.	TRBJ1-5	CASRLGQAINQPQHF	TGTGCCAGCAGATTAGGACAGGCCATCAATCAGCCCCAGCATTTT
.	TRBV5-1	few	TRBJ1-1	CASSLDGEGRTEAFF	TGCGCCAGCAGCTTGGATGGTGAGGGAAGGACTGAAGCTTTCTTT
.	TRBV28	.	TRBJ2-1	CASSHRAVATQGDEQFF	TGTGCCAGCAGCCACAGGGCTGTGGCTACCCAAGGGGATGAGCAGTTCTTC
.	TRBV9	.	TRBJ2-1	CASSVDFDEQFF	TGTGCCAGCAGCGTGGATTTCGATGAGCAGTTCTTC
.	TRBV19	.	TRBJ2-7	CASSIGLGGEQYF	TGTGCCAGTAGTATAGGACTTGGAGGTGAGCAGTACTTC
TRBD1	TRBV28	.	TRBJ2-7	CASRIAGTGYEQYF	TGTGCCAGCAGGATCGCCGGGACAGGCTACGAGCAGTACTTC
TRBD2	TRBV4-2	.	TRBJ2-1	CASSPRTSGSSYNEQFF	TGTGCCAGCAGCCCGAGGACTAGCGGTAGCTCCTACAATGAGCAGTTCTTC
.	TRBV9	.	TRBJ1-5	CASSVAGNQPQHF	TGTGCCAGCAGCGTAGCCGGCAATCAGCCCCAGCATTTT
.	TRBV10-2	.	TRBJ2-7	CASSEMRAYEQYF	TGCGCCAGCAGTGAAATGCGAGCGTACGAGCAGTACTTC
.	TRBV7-9	.	TRBJ1-2	CASSPPTGAYGYTF	TGTGCCAGCAGCCCGCCGACCGGGGCCTATGGCTACACCTTC
.	TRBV2	.	TRBJ1-1	CASRGGTDREAFF	TGTGCCAGCAGGGGGGGGACGGACCGTGAAGCTTTCTTT
.	TRBV29-1	.	TRBJ2-7	CSVFGDTDYEQYF	TGCAGCGTTTTCGGAGACACAGACTACGAGCAGTACTTC
TRBD1	TRBV28	.	TRBJ1-1	CASSSATGGAYTEAFF	TGTGCCAGCAGTTCGGCCACAGGGGGGGCGTACACTGAAGCTTTCTTT
.	TRBV9	.	TRBJ2-1	CASSVEDWGVSEQFF	TGTGCCAGCAGCGTGGAAGACTGGGGAGTGAGTGAGCAGTTCTTC
TRBD1	TRBV27	.	TRBJ1-2	CASSLGTGGGYTF	TGTGCCAGCAGTTTAGGGACAGGCGGTGGCTACACCTTC
TRBD1	TRBV7-3	.	TRBJ2-1	CASSQDRGSYNEQFF	TGTGCCAGCAGCCAGGACAGGGGGTCCTACAATGAGCAGTTCTTC
.	TRBV27	.	TRBJ2-7	CASRNQPGRYEQYF	TGTGCCAGCAGAAACCAGCCAGGGAGGTACGAGCAGTACTTC
.	TRBV13	once	TRBJ1-5	CASSLRGSNQPQHF	TGTGCCAGCAGCCTCCGGGGCAGCAATCAGCCCCAGCATTTT
.	TRBV27	.	TRBJ1-5	CASSPTLRGGNQPQHF	TGTGCCAGCAGTCCCACGTTGCGGGGCGGCAATCAGCCCCAGCATTTT
.	TRBV10-3	.	TRBJ2-5	CAISAWNRSQETQYF	TGTGCCATCAGTGCTTGGAACAGGTCCCAAGAGACCCAGTACTTC
.	TRBV7-8	.	TRBJ2-7	CASSSRPIHEQYF	TGTGCCAGCAGCTCTAGGCCCATCCACGAGCAGTACTTC
TRBD1	TRBV11-2	.	TRBJ2-7	CASSPRGGQGVYEQYF	TGTGCCAGCAGCCCCCGGGGGGGACAGGGGGTATACGAGCAGTACTTC
.	TRBV27	.	TRBJ2-1	CASSLSGSFNEQFF	TGTGCCAGCAGTTTAAGCGGCAGTTTTAATGAGCAGTTCTTC
TRBD2	TRBV6-6	.	TRBJ2-5	CASSAPGGGPQETQYF	TGTGCCAGCAGTGCCCCGGGGGGAGGGCCACAGGAGACCCAGTACTTC
.	TRBV7-9	.	TRBJ1-1	CASSLVAGDTEAFF	TGTGCCAGCAGCTTAGTGGCCGGGGACACTGAAGCTTTCTTT
TRBD2	TRBV2	.	TRBJ2-7	CASRGTSGSYEQYF	TGTGCCAGCAGAGGGACTAGCGGGAGCTACGAGCAGTACTTC
.	TRBV2	.	TRBJ1-5	CASSHRQSNQPQHF	TGTGCCAGCAGCCATAGACAGAGCAATCAGCCCCAGCATTTT
.	TRBV27	.	TRBJ2-4	CASSTRALKNIQYF	TGTGCCAGCAGCACGCGGGCCCTTAAAAACATTCAGTACTTC
.	TRBV9	.	TRBJ2-1	CASSAGVRVYNEQFF	TGTGCCAGCAGCGCAGGGGTTCGTGTCTACAATGAGCAGTTCTTC
TRBD1	TRBV2	.	TRBJ2-7	CASRYGTAPSYEQYF	TGTGCCAGCAGGTACGGGACAGCACCTTCCTACGAGCAGTACTTC